This T cell receptor beta chain was identified during a study of blood T cell repertoires in COVID-19 (dated by TCRdb to 2019 to 2021). For the study in its entirety: The collaborator samples originated in the United States, Italy and Spain and spanned the acute and convalescent phases of COVID-19. The material from the prospective study consisted of cDNA or gDNA derived from T cells, B-cell-depleted T cells, or PBMCs. The dataset comprised deeply sampled blood TCRbeta repertoires from subjects exposed to, actively infected with, or recovered from COVID-19. A freely available public database, intended as a resource for researchers studying the immune response to SARS-CoV-2, is where the repertoires were released. The samples were drawn from the first 160 participants of the ongoing ImmuneRACE study and from 1,254 subjects provided by 6 global collaborators. Sample metadata almost always included a de-identified subject ID, COVID-19 status, age in years and sex. HLA class I and class II types, where available, came from metadata supplied by the sample provider rather than from assay-based typing.

The collaborating institutions used their own protocols to collect whole blood in K2EDTA tubes. Collaborator samples were shipped for TCRbeta analysis as frozen whole blood, isolated PBMCs, or DNA extracted from either sample type. V is pruned by 2 bases and J by 5 bases, leaving 3 bases of the junction without a gene match. The CDR3 contains 14 residues, cysteine and phenylalanine counted. Only the CDR3 part of the read is kept: 42 bases, read in frame from the first base. The germline V gene (reference sequence) gives CDR1 as SSHAT and CDR2 as FNYEAQ. Overall results and qualifications from the work: The quantity of clinical and demographic metadata differed by source and by participant and was supplied without curation.

This clone was seen just once. Its antigen is not yet known. Base qualities were left out, and no much larger clone turns up one base away. TCRbeta CDR3 regions were amplified from genomic DNA using the immunoSEQ Assay, a bias-controlled multiplex PCR. The authors' analysis ran thus. The number of nucleated cells in each sample was estimated from the amplification of reference gene primers within the assay. To quantify the absolute abundance of each unique TCRbeta CDR3 rearrangement, sequence reads were collapsed and filtered. For each sample, productive Simpson clonality was calculated as the square root of Simpson's diversity index across productive rearrangements. TCRdb took this table from immuneACCESS and kept in-frame rearrangements with V and J called. Such tables lack part of the clones; where checked against another copy, unresolved V genes explain under half of the gap, and the rest is unexplained. That table furnishes V, J and clone size, whereas the DNA furnished D and trimming. The sample table contains around 72,000 clones; only one count was recorded for approximately 85% of them. The top ten hold approximately 28% of the sample.

This TCR was recovered from a man aged 45-65 years with acute or convalescent COVID-19. The chain employs TRBV7-7 and TRBJ2-3, with 8 junctional bases fitting TRBD1. The sample comprised peripheral blood. The DNA reads as follows: TGTGCCAGCAGCTTACAGGGGGCAGGAGATACGCAGTATTTT. Its translation is CASSLQGAGDTQYF.